Below are 28 T cell receptor beta chains sequenced from a single sample in a study of blood T cell repertoires in COVID-19. Clones were read by immunoSEQ multiplex PCR, and TCRdb kept only the in-frame ones, dropping some. The table has roughly 100,000 clones, 70% to 80% seen once. Sequencing was performed on peripheral blood. These receptors were collected from a human donor with acute or convalescent COVID-19. The donor label of this sample is uncertain.

V usage is TRBV11-2 and J usage is TRBJ2-3; 14 bases are a match to TRBD2. The V gene end was trimmed by 3 bases and the J gene end by 4 bases; junction bases not matched to a gene: 12. Looked up from germline, CDR1 is SGHAT and CDR2 is FQNNGV. This CDR3 is built from 19 residues. For the CDR3, the DNA is TGTGCCAGCAGCTTCGGACTAGCGGGGGGCCCGCGGGGGCCAGATACGCAGTATTTT. It is translated as CASSFGLAGGPRGPDTQYF.

The J gene is TRBJ2-3, the V gene TRBV30; weak D call: TRBD1 (6 bases). The CDR3 loop spans 15 amino acids. Germline CDR1 GTSNPN, CDR2 SVGIG (reference sequence). V was clipped by 0 bases and J by 1 base, with 11 bases between them. This CDR3 reads CAWSVYREGTDTQYF. The CDR3 DNA reads TGTGCCTGGAGTGTATACAGGGAAGGCACAGATACGCAGTATTTT.

The CDR3, as DNA: TGTGCCAGCAGTTCGGACAGGGGGAACGCTTTCTTT. Translation gives CASSSDRGNAFF. This chain connects TRBV12-3 or TRBV12-4 to TRBJ1-1, with TRBD1 matching 10 bases. V lost 4 bases to trimming and J lost 11 bases; unmatched junction nucleotides: 4. The length of the CDR3 is 12 residues.

The V gene is TRBV4-2, the J gene TRBJ2-5; perhaps TRBD2 as D (6 bases). The CDR3 is 15 amino acids. CDR1 and CDR2 (germline): LGHNA, YNFKEQ. Trimming took off 4 bases at V and 5 bases at J, with 17 bases between the two ends. The CDR3 loop is CASSPVQTSSETQYF. CDR3 bases: TGTGCCAGCAGCCCGGTCCAGACTAGTTCCGAGACCCAGTACTTC.

The CDR3 DNA reads TGTGCCAGCAGTGTAGGCAGGGGGGATCAGCCCCAGCATTTT. It translates to CASSVGRGDQPQHF. This chain joins TRBV2 and TRBJ1-5; TRBD1 matches 7 bases. CDR1 and CDR2 from the germline V gene are SNHLY and FYNNEI. Trimming cost V 4 bases and J 5 bases; bases outside gene matches: 5. CDR3 length equals 14 residues.

V and J are TRBV5-6 and TRBJ1-5, with TRBD1 matching 9 bases. Germline V gives CDR1 SGHDT, CDR2 YYEEEE. There are 14 residues in the CDR3. The V gene end was trimmed by 2 bases and the J gene end by 5 bases; junction bases not matched to a gene: 2. Here the CDR3 reads CASSLQGAHQPQHF. Written as DNA, the CDR3 is TGTGCCAGCAGCTTACAGGGGGCGCATCAGCCCCAGCATTTT.

The rearrangement joins TRBV4-1 to TRBJ2-2; D possibly corresponds to TRBD2 (5 bases). This CDR3 is built from 14 residues. Germline V CDR1 and CDR2: MGHRA, YSYEKL. V lost 1 base to trimming and J lost 7 bases, with 10 bases between them. The CDR3 DNA sequence: TGCGCCAGCAGCCAAGGATATGGGAGCGGGGAGCTGTTTTTT. It is translated as CASSQGYGSGELFF.

This chain joins TRBV7-8 and TRBJ1-2; 9 bases fit TRBD1. The ends lost 2 bases at V and 7 bases at J; junction bases unmatched: 8. Looked up from germline, CDR1 is SGHVS and CDR2 is FQNEAQ. The CDR3 runs 15 residues. CDR3 sequence (DNA): TGTGCCAGCAGCTTATCCGGGACAGGGACGGTTGGCTACACCTTC. Its protein is CASSLSGTGTVGYTF.

This chain uses TRBV9 with TRBJ1-1, with 8 bases aligning to TRBD1. CDR3 length equals 14 residues. Trimming at V came to 7 bases and at J to 3 bases, leaving 8 bases not matched to a gene. Germline V gene data show CDR1 as SGDLS and CDR2 as YYNGEE. The DNA for the CDR3 is TGTGCCAGCGGCTACAGGGGGATAGACACTGAAGCTTTCTTT. This sequence encodes CASGYRGIDTEAFF.

V usage is TRBV27 and J usage is TRBJ2-7, with D possibly matching TRBD2 (5 bases). Germline V CDR1 and CDR2: MNHEY, SMNVEV (reference sequence). This CDR3 comprises 13 residues. V lost 2 bases and J 1 base, leaving 6 bases between the germline ends. This CDR3 reads CASSLGGSYEQYF. Written as DNA, the CDR3 is TGTGCCAGCAGTTTAGGAGGTTCCTACGAGCAGTACTTC.

This rearrangement joins TRBV29-1 to TRBJ1-1; D perhaps matches TRBD1 (5 bases). The CDR3 runs 12 residues. Germline V gene lookup returns CDR1 SQVTM and CDR2 ANQGSEA. V lost 7 bases, J lost 5 bases, and 14 bases lay in between. The DNA of the CDR3 is TGCAGCGCGCGGACATTCGGAACTGAAGCTTTCTTT. This gives the protein CSARTFGTEAFF.

CDR3 in amino acids: CASRRGREGYGYTF. DNA for the CDR3: TGTGCCAGCCGTCGGGGCAGGGAGGGGTATGGCTACACCTTC. The rearrangement uses TRBV6-5 and TRBJ1-2; D may be TRBD1 (5 bases). Trimming removed 8 bases at V and 5 bases at J, with 18 bases between. CDR3 size: 14 residues. In germline, CDR1 is MNHEY, CDR2 SVGAGI.

This clone was seen many times. The genes are TRBV1 and TRBJ2-2; TRBD1, the D gene given by the table, was not confirmed from the DNA. TRBV1 is a known pseudogene. The CDR3 has 18 residues. CDR3 residues: CTSSQDRLDRGDTGELFF. CDR3 in DNA: TGCACCAGCAGCCAAGATCGATTGGACAGGGGGGATACCGGGGAGCTGTTTTTT.

This clone turned up a few times. The sample contains more than one DNA sequence encoding this CDR3. The V gene is TRBV2, the J gene TRBJ2-5; 8 bases are shared with TRBD2. Germline assignment: CDR1 SNHLY and CDR2 FYNNEI. V was clipped by 4 bases and J by 2 bases; unmatched bases: 6. The CDR3 is made up of 15 amino acids. The CDR3 sequence is CASSGRIAGQETQYF. The DNA of the CDR3 is TGTGCCAGCAGTGGTAGGATAGCGGGGCAAGAGACCCAGTACTTC.

This clone came up once. The V call is TRBV3-1 (or the pseudogene TRBV3-2), the J call TRBJ2-3; D might be TRBD1 (5 bases). Germline V gene data show CDR1 as LGHDT and CDR2 as YNNKEL (reference sequence). V gave up 2 bases and J gave up 3 bases, with 15 bases separating them. This CDR3 has 16 residues. The CDR3 nucleotides are TGTGCCAGCAGCCAAAGCCAGGGTCTCGGGACAGATACGCAGTATTTT. Translating it yields CASSQSQGLGTDTQYF.

The gene calls are TRBV7-2 and TRBJ1-2, with 8 nucleotides matching TRBD1. The CDR3 runs to 14 residues. V lost 5 bases, J lost 5 bases, and 7 bases stayed unmatched. CDR1 is SGHTA and CDR2 is FQGNSA in the germline V gene. The DNA of the CDR3 is TGTGCCAGCAGCAAGGACAGGGCTAGTTATGGCTACACCTTC. It specifies CASSKDRASYGYTF.

This chain connects TRBV2 to TRBJ2-5; D possibly corresponds to TRBD2 (6 bases). The CDR3 spans 13 residues. V was pared by 7 bases and J by 5 bases, with 14 bases between. Germline values: CDR1 SNHLY, CDR2 FYNNEI. For the CDR3, the DNA is TGTGCCAGCACAGGACAAGGAGGGGAGACCCAGTACTTC. It codes for CASTGQGGETQYF.

The chain uses TRBV7-9 and TRBJ1-1; 9 positions agree with TRBD1. Germline loops: CDR1 SEHNR, CDR2 FQNEAQ (reference sequence). V dropped 5 bases and J dropped 5; count of bases not matched to a gene: 9. The CDR3 is made up of 15 amino acids. CDR3 amino acids: CASSPQQGARTEAFF. The DNA for the CDR3 is TGTGCCAGCAGCCCCCAACAGGGGGCGCGGACTGAAGCTTTCTTT.

The chain carries TRBV27 and TRBJ2-3; D is possibly TRBD2 (6 bases). The V end lost 6 bases, the J end lost 4 bases, and 14 bases lay between the germline ends. Germline CDR1 and CDR2: MNHEY and SMNVEV (reference sequence). The CDR3 covers 14 residues. CDR3 protein: CASSRQTSADTQYF. The CDR3 region has the DNA TGTGCCAGCAGCCGCCAGACTAGTGCAGATACGCAGTATTTT.

This clone has only a few counts. The chain carries TRBV14 and TRBJ2-1, with 11 bases matching TRBD2. This CDR3 is 15 amino acids long. V lost 3 bases to trimming and J lost 4 bases; unmatched junction nucleotides: 2. The V gene's germline CDR1 is SGHDN and CDR2 FVKESK. The CDR3 nucleotides read TGTGCCAGCAGCCACTTAGCGGGGGGGTACAATGAGCAGTTCTTC. It encodes CASSHLAGGYNEQFF.

The chain combines TRBV7-3 with TRBJ2-3; no reliable D call. In germline, CDR1 is SGHTA, CDR2 FQGTGA. The CDR3 sequence is 13 residues long. The ends were cut back, 5 bases at V and 1 base at J, with 7 bases in the middle. Here the CDR3 DNA reads TGTGCCAGCAGCCCCCAGGGCACAGATACGCAGTATTTT. Residues: CASSPQGTDTQYF.

The chain has TRBV27 and TRBJ2-5, with 12 bases aligning to TRBD2. The trim removed 6 bases at V and 1 base at J, leaving 9 bases unmatched. CDR1 is MNHEY and CDR2 is SMNVEV in the germline V gene (reference sequence). This CDR3 has 17 amino acids. The CDR3 sequence: CASRRRVTSGGQETQYF. The CDR3 region has the DNA TGTGCCAGCAGGCGAAGGGTGACTAGCGGGGGCCAAGAGACCCAGTACTTC.

The chain combines TRBV5-1 with TRBJ2-7; 9 nucleotides match TRBD2. The CDR3 has 13 amino acids. The V segment lost 4 bases and the J segment 3 bases; nucleotides outside the gene matches: 2. Germline values: CDR1 SGHRS, CDR2 YFSETQ. The CDR3 loop is CASSPAGGYEQYF. The CDR3 coding sequence is TGCGCCAGCAGCCCAGCGGGGGGCTACGAGCAGTACTTC.

CDR3 residues: CASSFRDRWGYGYTF. CDR3 sequence (DNA): TGTGCCAGCAGTTTTCGGGACAGGTGGGGCTATGGCTACACCTTC. The rearrangement joins TRBV28 to TRBJ1-2; 8 bases agree with TRBD1. With V trimmed by 3 bases and J by 4 bases, 7 bases remained unmatched. The CDR3 spans 15 residues. Germline V gene sequence: CDR1 MDHEN, CDR2 SYDVKM.

The V gene is TRBV5-6, the J gene TRBJ2-1, with D uncertain. CDR3 length equals 12 residues. Germline V CDR1 and CDR2: SGHDT, YYEEEE. V was cut by 2 bases and J by 4 bases, with 4 bases left in between. CDR3 sequence reads: CASSFLYNEQFF. CDR3 DNA sequence: TGTGCCAGCAGCTTCTTATACAATGAGCAGTTCTTC.

This sequence joins TRBV4-1 and TRBJ1-5; D unclear. V gave up 1 base and J gave up 3 bases, with 4 bases separating them. Germline V gene lookup returns CDR1 MGHRA and CDR2 YSYEKL. CDR3 length: 13 amino acids. The CDR3 spells CASSQGHNQPQHF. The CDR3 bases are TGCGCCAGCAGCCAAGGTCACAATCAGCCCCAGCATTTT.

This chain links TRBV9 with TRBJ1-1; D gene unclear. Between the trimmed V and J ends, which lost 0 bases and 1 base, there was a span of 13 bases. CDR1 and CDR2 from the germline V gene are SGDLS and YYNGEE. CDR3 length: 16 amino acids. The CDR3 coding sequence is TGTGCCAGCAGCGTAGCTCCCACAGCATCGAACACTGAAGCTTTCTTT. Its protein is CASSVAPTASNTEAFF.

The rearrangement joins TRBV29-1 to TRBJ1-5; D is perhaps TRBD1 (6 bases). The germline CDR1 and CDR2 sequences are SQVTM and ANQGSEA. Trimming pared 1 base from V and 0 bases from J, leaving 13 bases between. The CDR3 is 16 amino acids. The DNA of the CDR3 is TGCAGCGTTGAAGCATGGAGACAGGATAGCAATCAGCCCCAGCATTTT. Its translation: CSVEAWRQDSNQPQHF.